This TCR beta chain was recorded in a study of blood T cell repertoires in COVID-19. The assay was immunoSEQ multiplex PCR, and TCRdb's table has in-frame clones only and misses some. The profile shows around 200,000 clones, around 80% of them singletons. The material sequenced was peripheral blood. This sequence originates from a man aged 25 to 40 with active or convalescent COVID-19.

CDR3 DNA: TGCAGCGTTGCGGGTCACGGCTACAATGAGCAGTTCTTC. Its translation: CSVAGHGYNEQFF. This chain links TRBV29-1 with TRBJ2-1, with D unresolved. Deletions cut 4 bases from V and 3 bases from J, with 10 bases between. The CDR3 is made up of 13 amino acids. From germline, CDR1 is SQVTM and CDR2 ANQGSEA.